Listed here is a single T cell receptor beta chain. The CDR3 consists of 15 residues. The germline V gene encodes CDR1 SGHRS and CDR2 YFSETQ. The V and J ends lost 6 bases and 9 bases, in that order; junction bases with no gene match: 10. These data come from a study of blood T cell repertoires in COVID-19. Study-wide context: T cells, B-cell-depleted T cells, or PBMCs supplied cDNA or gDNA.

Original handling: It was from reference gene primer amplification that nucleated cell counts were estimated. The table came from immunoSEQ multiplex PCR; TCRdb's copy has only in-frame clones and leaves some out. That table is the source of V, J and clone size, and D and trimming were worked out from the DNA. This table holds 150,000 to 200,000 clones, about 85% found once. The V call is TRBV5-1, the J call TRBJ1-6; 9 bases line up with TRBD1. The TCR originated in a human donor with acute or convalescent COVID-19. The donor label of this sample is uncertain. The material sequenced was peripheral blood. The chain's CDR3 is CASTSDRGGGSPLHF. The CDR3 DNA sequence: TGCGCCAGCACCTCGGACAGGGGAGGTGGTTCACCCCTCCACTTT.